This T cell receptor (beta chain) emerged from a study of blood T cell repertoires in COVID-19. This clone occurred once. The CDR3 runs 13 residues. The germline gives CDR1 SNHLY, CDR2 FYNNEI. After removal of 8 bases from V and 2 bases from J, the junction contained 6 bases not matched to a gene. The table came from immunoSEQ multiplex PCR; TCRdb's copy has only in-frame clones and leaves some out. Of 400,000 or so clones in the sample, about 90% were seen once. This study enrolled people aged about 18 to 100 from approximately 24 US geographic areas. Sequenced sample: PBMCs or T cells enriched from blood (not recorded which). This TCR came from a man aged 18-30 years who had recovered from COVID-19. This rearrangement joins TRBV2 to TRBJ2-7; 7 bases map to TRBD1. The chain's CDR3 is CASGRDSAYEQYF. The CDR3 DNA is TGTGCCAGCGGAAGGGACAGCGCCTACGAGCAGTACTTC.